This TCR beta chain was retrieved from a study of blood T cell repertoires in COVID-19. For the study at large: Italy, Spain and the United States were the sources of the convalescent and acute COVID-19 samples. Sources were T cells, B-cell-depleted T cells, or PBMCs; the material itself was cDNA or gDNA.

Germline V gives CDR1 SGHNT, CDR2 YYREEE (reference sequence). The trim removed 0 bases at V and 1 base at J, leaving 7 bases unmatched. This CDR3 region has 17 residues. The data were produced by immunoSEQ multiplex PCR, yet TCRdb's version contains in-frame clones alone and is incomplete. This sample has fewer than 400,000 clones; 85% occur once, and the top ten carry roughly 3.4%. J is TRBJ2-5 and V is TRBV5-4, with 9 bases fitting TRBD1. The sequence was obtained from a woman younger than 30 with acute or convalescent COVID-19. Input material: peripheral blood. CDR3 sequence: CASSLDGQGTFQETQYF. DNA for the CDR3: TGTGCCAGCAGCTTGGACGGACAGGGGACCTTCCAAGAGACCCAGTACTTC.